Listed below are T cell receptor beta chains from one sample, sequenced in a study of T cell changes during pregnancy in multiple sclerosis. Assay: immunoSEQ multiplex PCR; the TCRdb copy retains only in-frame clones and omits some. The data show roughly 60,000 clones, around 90% seen once. This specimen was CD4+ T cells from peripheral blood mononuclear cells, taken in the first trimester of pregnancy. These receptors were obtained from a female donor with multiple sclerosis, enrolled in a pregnancy study. Each CDR3 is given with its conserved first and last residue. D genes are given only for firm matches. The size entry is marked missing in some rows and otherwise reads once, few, many or a size class.

abundance	d_gene	v_gene	j_gene	CDR3aa	CDR3nt
NA	TRBD1	TRBV18	TRBJ1-6	CASSRKGQGMNSPLHF	TGTGCCAGCTCACGAAAGGGACAGGGAATGAATTCACCCCTCCACTTT
NA	TRBD2	TRBV7-7	TRBJ2-5	CASSLSLPGRGETQYF	TGTGCTAGCAGCTTAAGCCTCCCCGGGAGGGGGGAGACCCAGTACTTC
few	NA	TRBV12-5	TRBJ1-1	CASGPPGTEAFF	TGTGCTAGTGGTCCCCCAGGGACTGAAGCTTTCTTT
NA	TRBD1	TRBV9	TRBJ1-6	CASSGVDRSTGDHNSPLHF	TGTGCCAGCAGCGGGGTTGATCGTTCGACAGGGGACCATAATTCACCCCTCCACTTT
NA	NA	TRBV19	TRBJ1-1	CASSISGGGNTEAFF	TGTGCCAGTAGTATCTCGGGGGGAGGGAACACTGAAGCTTTCTTT
NA	TRBD2	TRBV4-2	TRBJ2-7	CASSQGLAATYEQYF	TGTGCCAGCAGCCAAGGACTAGCGGCTACCTACGAGCAGTACTTC
NA	NA	TRBV18	TRBJ2-7	CASSPKIGGVYEQYF	TGTGCCAGCTCACCAAAGATAGGGGGGGTATACGAGCAGTACTTC
NA	NA	TRBV18	TRBJ1-3	CASSPTPAGNTIYF	TGTGCCAGCTCACCAACGCCCGCGGGAAACACCATATATTTT
NA	NA	TRBV11-3	TRBJ2-5	CASSFDRGRETQYF	TGTGCCAGCAGCTTCGACAGAGGGAGGGAGACCCAGTACTTC
NA	NA	TRBV5-4	TRBJ2-2	CASSPKSMNTGELFF	TGTGCCAGCAGCCCAAAGAGCATGAACACCGGGGAGCTGTTTTTT
NA	NA	TRBV5-5	TRBJ1-5	CASSRTAQGNQPQHF	TGTGCCAGCAGCCGGACAGCTCAGGGGAATCAGCCCCAGCATTTT
once	TRBD2	TRBV7-2	TRBJ2-5	CASSLRLAGNQETQYF	TGTGCCAGCAGCTTGCGACTAGCGGGGAACCAAGAGACCCAGTACTTC
NA	NA	TRBV11-1	TRBJ1-3	CASSRRTVSGNTIYF	TGTGCCAGCAGCCGTCGGACTGTCTCTGGAAACACCATATATTTT
NA	NA	TRBV27	TRBJ1-5	CASSPISNQPQHF	TGTGCCAGCAGTCCAATTAGCAATCAGCCCCAGCATTTT
NA	NA	TRBV19	TRBJ2-1	CASSQKLQNSYNEQFF	TGTGCCAGTAGCCAAAAACTCCAAAACTCCTACAATGAGCAGTTCTTC
NA	NA	TRBV5-6	TRBJ1-2	CASSLGASSNYGYTF	TGTGCCAGCAGCTTGGGGGCCAGTAGTAACTATGGCTACACCTTC
NA	TRBD2	TRBV18	TRBJ2-5	CASSPEGTNQETQYF	TGTGCCAGCTCACCAGAAGGGACTAACCAAGAGACCCAGTACTTC